The T cell receptor beta chain under discussion was sequenced for a study of blood T cell repertoires in COVID-19. Across the whole study: There were acute and convalescent COVID-19 samples, and they came from the United States, Italy and Spain.

The V gene's germline CDR1 is SEHNR and CDR2 FQNEAQ (reference sequence). Losses at the gene ends were 4 bases for V and 5 bases for J; bases not matched to a gene: 10. CDR3 length: 15 amino acids. Clones were read by immunoSEQ multiplex PCR, and TCRdb kept only the in-frame ones, dropping some. In the table there are about 200,000 clones, around three quarters of which are singletons. The sequence was collected from a woman in her 70s with acute or convalescent COVID-19. What was sequenced was peripheral blood. The V and J genes are TRBV7-9 and TRBJ1-2; 7 bases are shared with TRBD1. The DNA of the CDR3 is TGTGCCAGCAGCTCCACAGGGGCCATCGGGTATGGCTACACCTTC. Protein product: CASSSTGAIGYGYTF.